This entry is about one T cell receptor (beta chain). These data come from a study of blood T cell repertoires in COVID-19. For the study at large: The origin of the acute and convalescent COVID-19 samples was the United States, Italy and Spain. The analysed material was cDNA or gDNA that came from T cells, B-cell-depleted T cells, or PBMCs.

Original methodology: Reference gene primer amplification gave estimated nucleated cell counts. TCRdb keeps only in-frame clones here, not all; method: immunoSEQ multiplex PCR. D and trimming were read from the DNA, whereas the V and J calls and clone size are those reported in that table. The table records approximately 250,000 clones, roughly 84% of them present only once. Germline lookup yields CDR1 LNHDA and CDR2 SQIVND (reference sequence). This CDR3 comprises 15 residues. V lost 10 bases and J lost 2; bases outside the gene matches: 10. The chain employs TRBV19 and TRBJ1-4; 7 bases align to TRBD1. Material for sequencing was peripheral blood. The clonotype was recovered from a man aged 60 to 69 with acute or convalescent COVID-19. The CDR3 nucleotides are TGTGCCACCGGGGACAGAAGGTCTACTAATGAAAAACTGTTTTTT. Translation gives CATGDRRSTNEKLFF.